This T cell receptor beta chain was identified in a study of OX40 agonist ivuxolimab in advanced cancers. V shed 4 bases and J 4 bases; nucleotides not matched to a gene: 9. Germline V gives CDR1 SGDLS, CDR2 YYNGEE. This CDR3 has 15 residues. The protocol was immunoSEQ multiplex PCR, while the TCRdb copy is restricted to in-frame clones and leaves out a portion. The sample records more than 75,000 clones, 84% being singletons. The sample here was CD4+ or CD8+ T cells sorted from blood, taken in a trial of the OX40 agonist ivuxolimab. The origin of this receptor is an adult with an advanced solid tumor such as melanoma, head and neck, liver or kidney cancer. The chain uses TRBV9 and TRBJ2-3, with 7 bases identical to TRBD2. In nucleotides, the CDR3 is TGTGCCAGCAGCCCCCAGGGACTACCCTCAGATACGCAGTATTTT. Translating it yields CASSPQGLPSDTQYF.